The rows below give T cell receptor beta chains drawn from one sample of a study of T cell responses to AZD1222 COVID-19 vaccine. Assay: immunoSEQ multiplex PCR; the TCRdb copy retains only in-frame clones and omits some. The table has roughly 150,000 clones, about 93% seen once. The sequenced sample was peripheral blood, obtained on day 0 of AZD1222 vaccination. These receptors originate from an adult in good health. The CDR3 runs from the conserved cysteine through the conserved F or W. Fields, in order: clone size, V gene, J gene, D gene, CDR3 DNA, CDR3 protein. A D gene is named only where the DNA matches it firmly. Clone size is not always given. Where it is, it says once, few, many or a class for expanded clones.

-	TRBV5-1	TRBJ2-7	TRBD1	TGCGCCAGCAGCTTGTGGTACAGGGGCTACGGGTACGAGCAGTACTTC	CASSLWYRGYGYEQYF
-	TRBV5-5	TRBJ2-7	TRBD2	TGTGCCAGCAGCTCGGGACTAGCGGGAGGAGCGTACGAGCAGTACTTC	CASSSGLAGGAYEQYF
-	TRBV5-6	TRBJ2-3	TRBD2	TGTGCCAGCAGCGATCCTAGCGGGGACACAGATACGCAGTATTTT	CASSDPSGDTDTQYF
-	TRBV1	TRBJ2-2	-	TGCACCAGCAGGGAACTAGCGGGGGGGCTTTTTTCCGGGGAGCTGTTTTTT	CTSRELAGGLFSGELFF
-	TRBV6-5	TRBJ1-2	TRBD1	TGTGCCAGCAGGGGGACAGCAAACTATGGCTACACCTTC	CASRGTANYGYTF
-	TRBV7-2	TRBJ1-1	-	TGTGCCAGCAGCTTATTGAGGGGAGCTGAAGCTTTCTTT	CASSLLRGAEAFF
-	TRBV7-2	TRBJ2-7	-	TGTGCCAGCAGCTTAGAGTACGAGCAGTACTTC	CASSLEYEQYF
-	TRBV15	TRBJ2-5	TRBD1	TGTGCCACCAGCAATCGACAGGGGGAGACCCAGTACTTC	CATSNRQGETQYF
-	TRBV5-1	TRBJ1-4	-	TGCGCCAGTGGAACAGGGTTCGCTGAAAAACTGTTTTTT	CASGTGFAEKLFF
-	TRBV19	TRBJ1-2	-	TGTGCCAGCAGTAGTGGGGGGTTCGGTGGCTACACCTTC	CASSSGGFGGYTF
-	TRBV7-9	TRBJ1-2	-	TGTGCCAGCAGCCCAGAGGGCCCCAGCTACACCTTC	CASSPEGPSYTF
once	TRBV6-5	TRBJ1-1	-	TGTTCTACAGGCAGCTCAAACAGGGTGGACACTGAAGCTTTCTTT	CSTGSSNRVDTEAFF
-	TRBV6-5	TRBJ2-6	-	TGTGCCAGCAGCCTGACCTCTGGGGCCAACGTCCTGACTTTC	CASSLTSGANVLTF
-	TRBV5-1	TRBJ1-4	TRBD1	TGCGCCAGCAGCCGGCTGGGGGACAGTAATGAAAAACTGTTTTTT	CASSRLGDSNEKLFF
-	TRBV29-1	TRBJ1-2	TRBD1	TGCAGCGGGTCCGGGACAGGAGACCCGTATGGCTACACCTTC	CSGSGTGDPYGYTF
few	TRBV18	TRBJ2-5	-	TGTGCCAGCTCACCAATTGGGGCGCCGGGGGAGACCCAGTACTTC	CASSPIGAPGETQYF
-	TRBV19	TRBJ1-1	-	TGTGCCAGTAGTATAGAGGCGGCCGGGAACACTGAAGCTTTCTTT	CASSIEAAGNTEAFF
-	TRBV27	TRBJ2-2	-	TGTGCCAGCAAAATTACAGGGCTGAACACCGGGGAGCTGTTTTTT	CASKITGLNTGELFF
once	TRBV4-3	TRBJ2-1	TRBD2	TGCGCCAGCAGCCAGGTAGCGGGGGCCTACAATGAGCAGTTCTTC	CASSQVAGAYNEQFF
-	TRBV7-2	TRBJ1-3	-	TGTGCCAGCAGCTCTCGGGCCCTCCTCTCTGGAAACACCATATATTTT	CASSSRALLSGNTIYF
-	TRBV21-1	TRBJ1-2	-	TGTGCCAGCAGCAAACCTAGGGACGGCCTATACTATGGCTACACCTTC	CASSKPRDGLYYGYTF
-	TRBV19	TRBJ2-1	TRBD2	TGTGCCAGTAGTATCGGGAGCGGGGGTGGCTACAATGAGCAGTTCTTC	CASSIGSGGGYNEQFF
few	TRBV7-2	TRBJ1-1	-	TGTGCCAGCAGCCTAATCACCCTGAACACTGAAGCTTTCTTT	CASSLITLNTEAFF
-	TRBV5-1	TRBJ2-2	TRBD2	TGCGCCAGCAGCCAACCGGGACTAACCACCGGGGAGCTGTTTTTT	CASSQPGLTTGELFF
-	TRBV6-5	TRBJ1-1	TRBD1	TGTGCCAGCAGCGCGGACAGGGGGAACACTGAAGCTTTCTTT	CASSADRGNTEAFF
-	TRBV11-2	TRBJ2-3	TRBD1	TGTGCCAGCAGTTACAACAGGGGTTCTAGCACAGATACGCAGTATTTT	CASSYNRGSSTDTQYF
-	TRBV7-3	TRBJ2-3	TRBD2	TGTGCCAGCAGCGCTGGACTAGATAGGACGCAGTATTTT	CASSAGLDRTQYF
once	TRBV7-2	TRBJ2-1	TRBD2	TGTGCCAGCAGCTTAGGGATGTTAGCGGGAGGGCCTAATGAGCAGTTCTTC	CASSLGMLAGGPNEQFF
-	TRBV9	TRBJ1-1	-	TGTGCCAGCAGCGTAGACCGGGGTACTGAAGCTTTCTTT	CASSVDRGTEAFF
-	TRBV10-2	TRBJ2-7	TRBD2	TGCGCCAGCAGTGATCCGGGACTAGCGGGAGGCTTCTCCTACGAGCAGTACTTC	CASSDPGLAGGFSYEQYF
-	TRBV3-1/TRBV3-2	TRBJ2-3	TRBD2	TGTGCCAGCAGCCAAGTGACTAGCGGGAGGGCGGATACGCAGTATTTT	CASSQVTSGRADTQYF
-	TRBV5-4	TRBJ2-7	-	TGTGCCAGCAGCTTTGACAGCTCCTACGAGCAGTACTTC	CASSFDSSYEQYF
-	TRBV5-1	TRBJ2-7	-	TGCGCCAGCAGCTTGGAAGGGAGTCTAGCTTACGAGCAGTACTTC	CASSLEGSLAYEQYF
-	TRBV7-2	TRBJ1-2	-	TGTGCCAGCAGCTTAGGAGGGATCTATGGCTACACCTTC	CASSLGGIYGYTF
-	TRBV5-6	TRBJ1-2	TRBD1	TGTGCCAGCAGCTTAACAGGGGACCACGCCTTC	CASSLTGDHAF
-	TRBV7-9	TRBJ2-6	-	TGTGCCAGCAGCTCCGTTCCCAATCTGGCCAACGTCCTGACTTTC	CASSSVPNLANVLTF
-	TRBV7-7	TRBJ2-2	-	TGTGCTAGCAGCTTAAAAGGGAACACCGGGGAGCTGTTTTTT	CASSLKGNTGELFF
-	TRBV2	TRBJ1-2	-	TGTGCCAGCAGTGTAGATGCGGGGGGCACCTATGGCTACACCTTC	CASSVDAGGTYGYTF
-	TRBV7-2	TRBJ2-5	-	TGTGCCAGCAGCTATGGGGGCCCGGAGACCCAGTACTTC	CASSYGGPETQYF
-	TRBV5-1	TRBJ1-2	TRBD1	TGCGCCAGCAGCTCCTCGACAGGGGGGGTCTATGGCTACACCTTC	CASSSSTGGVYGYTF
-	TRBV6-2/TRBV6-3	TRBJ1-6	TRBD1	TGTGCCAGCAGTCGAATCGGACAGGGGAATTCACCCCTCCACTTT	CASSRIGQGNSPLHF
few	TRBV19	TRBJ1-2	-	TGTGCCAGTAATCCCAATGGGGATTTTGGCTACACCTTC	CASNPNGDFGYTF
-	TRBV10-1	TRBJ1-1	-	TGCGCCAGTAGGCCTCAGGGAGACATGAACACTGAAGCTTTCTTT	CASRPQGDMNTEAFF
-	TRBV19	TRBJ2-5	-	TGTGCCAGTAGTACTCTTGGACTGGAAGAGACCCAGTACTTC	CASSTLGLEETQYF